This T cell receptor beta chain is from a study of radiation and T cells in renal cell carcinoma. This sample's time point: blood 4 weeks post-SBRT, at nephrectomy. The sample's treatment: 15 Gy SBRT to primary tumor, nephrectomy 4 weeks later. Nephrectomy followed 15 Gy stereotactic body radiation by 4 weeks. Blood was sampled at baseline, 2 weeks and 4 weeks after SBRT. Profiled with immunoSEQ multiplex PCR; TCRdb holds only in-frame clones, not every one. The sample holds over 35,000 clones, around four fifths seen once. Overall study results and limits: Without pretreatment biopsies, baseline tumor clonotype presence was undetermined. Top tumor clonotypes rose in blood 2 weeks post-radiation, then contracted.

Worth noting for this clone: What it recognizes is unknown.

Source: blood, taken from a patient whose treatment included radiotherapy and nephrectomy. This TCR was sampled from a woman aged 70-85 years with renal cell carcinoma.

DNA for the CDR3: TGTGCCAGCTCACCTCTAGCGGGGGGCACAGATACGCAGTATTTT. Amino acids: CASSPLAGGTDTQYF. This chain connects TRBV18 to TRBJ2-3; 10 nucleotides agree with TRBD2. V shed 3 bases and J 1 base; nucleotides not matched to a gene: 1. Germline values: CDR1 KGHSH, CDR2 LQKENI. The CDR3 contains 15 residues.